The 32 T cell receptor beta chains given below trace back to one sample, sequenced in a study of CD8 T cells in Susac syndrome. With random hexamers, reverse transcription was performed on about 0.5 to 1 ug of RNA. Using its own MiXCR run on the immunoSEQ multiplex PCR reads, TCRdb lists one record per CDR3 protein. The table records some 150,000 distinct CDR3 sequences, approximately 95% of them present only once. Sequences were obtained from CD4+ T cells from PBMCs. The source is a human donor with Susac syndrome.

The genes are TRBV5-1 and TRBJ2-5; the D gene could be TRBD1 or TRBD2 (5 bases each). The V gene's germline CDR1 is SGHRS and CDR2 YFSETQ. The germline V and J ends were trimmed by 2 bases and 5 bases, with 16 bases remaining between them. This CDR3 contains 15 residues. The chain's CDR3 is CASSFSEPWGETQYF. The CDR3, as DNA: TGCGCCAGCAGCTTTTCCGAGCCGTGGGGGGAGACCCAGTACTTC.

The V and J genes are TRBV6-5 and TRBJ1-1; perhaps TRBD1 as D (5 bases). The CDR3 sequence is 14 residues long. Germline V gene data show CDR1 as MNHEY and CDR2 as SVGAGI. V gave up 6 bases and J gave up 0 bases, with 11 bases separating them. CDR3 amino acids: CASRRDGLNTEAFF. The CDR3 nucleotides read TGTGCCAGCAGGCGGGACGGACTGAACACTGAAGCTTTCTTT.

This rearrangement joins TRBV5-1 to TRBJ2-7, with D possibly matching TRBD2 (5 bases). V lost 2 bases, J lost 7 bases, and 10 bases lay in between. Germline V gene sequence: CDR1 SGHRS, CDR2 YFSETQ. The CDR3 length is 12 residues. CDR3 residues: CASSFGRGEQYF. CDR3 bases: TGCGCCAGCAGCTTCGGCCGCGGGGAGCAGTACTTC.

V is TRBV20-1 and J is TRBJ1-1; D ambiguous. The germline V gene has CDR1 DFQATT and CDR2 SNEGSKA (reference sequence). The V end lost 5 bases, the J end lost 4 bases, and 17 bases lay between the germline ends. The CDR3 has 14 residues. CDR3 loop: CSAPLARMGTEAFF. CDR3 coding DNA: TGCAGTGCTCCATTAGCCCGGATGGGCACTGAAGCTTTCTTT.

The gene calls are TRBV5-1 and TRBJ1-1; D is undetermined. Germline-derived CDR1 and CDR2 are SGHRS and YFSETQ. The V and J ends lost 1 base and 0 bases respectively, with 4 bases between them. This CDR3 has 13 amino acids. The CDR3 here is CASSLTMNTEAFF. The CDR3 nucleotides are TGCGCCAGCAGCTTGACGATGAACACTGAAGCTTTCTTT.

The rearrangement joins TRBV28 to TRBJ1-1; D is perhaps TRBD1 (5 bases). CDR1 is MDHEN and CDR2 is SYDVKM in the germline V gene. The V gene lost 3 bases and the J gene lost 0 bases, with 8 bases spanning the gap. The CDR3 runs to 14 residues. CDR3 protein: CASSLTALNTEAFF. CDR3 bases: TGTGCCAGCAGTTTGACAGCGTTGAACACTGAAGCTTTCTTT.

The rearrangement links TRBV28 to TRBJ2-5, with 10 bases aligning to TRBD2. J gave up 4 bases and V 5 bases, and 13 bases lay outside the gene matches. Germline assignment: CDR1 MDHEN and CDR2 SYDVKM. The CDR3 totals 17 residues. The CDR3 loop reads CASSPSGSSGGRETQYF. CDR3 DNA: TGTGCCAGCAGTCCCTCGGGGAGTAGCGGGGGGCGAGAGACCCAGTACTTC.

The V and J genes are TRBV30 and TRBJ1-5; 9 bases line up with TRBD1. V lost 5 bases to trimming and J lost 3 bases; unmatched junction nucleotides: 5. Per the germline V gene, CDR1 is GTSNPN and CDR2 is SVGIG (reference sequence). The CDR3 sequence is 14 residues long. CDR3 sequence (DNA): TGTGCCTGGGGACAGGGGTTGAACAATCAGCCCCAGCATTTT. This sequence encodes CAWGQGLNNQPQHF.

The rearrangement links TRBV23-1 to TRBJ2-5, with TRBD2 matching 8 bases. TRBV23-1 is an open reading frame, and its role is uncertain. This CDR3 region has 20 residues. With V trimmed by 0 bases and J by 2 bases, 17 bases remained unmatched. The DNA for the CDR3 is TGCGCCAGCAGTCAATCAGGGGGGGCCAAGCTAGCGGGCATTCAAGAGACCCAGTACTTC. Translation: CASSQSGGAKLAGIQETQYF.

This chain joins TRBV3-1 and TRBJ1-3, with TRBD1 matching 8 bases. V trimming: 1 base; J trimming: 2 bases; junction bases outside the gene matches: 4. Germline CDR1 and CDR2: LGHDT and YNNKEL (reference sequence). The CDR3 length is 16 residues. CDR3 DNA sequence: TGTGCCAGCAGCCAAGGGGACAGGCTGACTGGAAACACCATATATTTT. Its translation: CASSQGDRLTGNTIYF. The full variable domain, in which reference TRBV3-1 and TRBJ1-3 provide the parts outside the CDR3, is DTAVSQTPKYLVTQMGNDKSIKCEQNLGHDTMYWYKQDSKKFLKIMFSYNNKELIINETVPNRFSPKSPDKAHLNLHINSLELGDSAVYFCASSQGDRLTGNTIYFGEGSWLTVV.

This clonotype was seen only once. The chain is built from TRBV28 and TRBJ2-3; TRBD1 aligns across 9 bases. The CDR3 has 16 amino acids. From germline, CDR1 is MDHEN and CDR2 SYDVKM. J lost 4 bases, V lost 5 bases, and 10 bases had no gene match. The CDR3 sequence: CASSPRPGQGPDTQYF. The CDR3, as DNA: TGTGCCAGCAGTCCAAGACCGGGACAGGGCCCAGATACGCAGTATTTT.

J is TRBJ1-2 and V is TRBV10-3; 8 nucleotides line up with TRBD1. The CDR3 runs to 13 residues. V trimming: 7 bases; J trimming: 5 bases; junction bases outside the gene matches: 6. Germline CDR1 and CDR2: ENHRY and SYGVKD. CDR3 residues: CAITQGAGYGYTF. CDR3 DNA: TGTGCCATCACCCAGGGGGCAGGGTATGGCTACACCTTC.

V gene TRBV20-1 combines with J gene TRBJ1-2; TRBD1 agrees at 7 bases. The V gene end was trimmed by 0 bases and the J gene end by 7 bases; junction bases not matched to a gene: 8. This CDR3 spans 14 amino acids. Per the germline V gene, CDR1 is DFQATT and CDR2 is SNEGSKA (reference sequence). The CDR3 sequence is CSARDPRGVGGYTF. Written as DNA, the CDR3 is TGCAGTGCTAGAGACCCCAGGGGGGTAGGTGGCTACACCTTC.

This clonotype was detected once. The CDR3 DNA follows: TGTGCCAGCAGCCTACGGTTCAATCAGCCCCAGCATTTT. Its translation: CASSLRFNQPQHF. The J gene is TRBJ1-5, the V gene TRBV12-3 or TRBV12-4; D not resolved. Trimming shortened V by 6 bases and J by 3 bases, and 9 bases separated the two germline ends. This CDR3 is 13 amino acids long.

The V call is TRBV5-1, the J call TRBJ2-5, with 7 bases fitting TRBD1. The CDR3 is 15 residues long. The V and J ends lost 0 bases and 5 bases, in that order; junction bases with no gene match: 7. The V gene's germline CDR1 is SGHRS and CDR2 YFSETQ. The CDR3 loop reads CASSLDGTDVETQYF. CDR3 in DNA: TGCGCCAGCAGCTTGGATGGGACAGATGTGGAGACCCAGTACTTC.

This chain links TRBV4-3 with TRBJ2-7; no clear D. Trimming left V 0 bases short and J 0 bases short, with 9 bases between. Germline V lookup: CDR1 LGHNA, CDR2 YSLEER. CDR3 length: 15 amino acids. CDR3 nucleotide sequence: TGCGCCAGCAGCCAAGAGAGCCGCAGCTCCTACGAGCAGTACTTC. This sequence encodes CASSQESRSSYEQYF.

The chain employs TRBV30 and TRBJ2-7; 10 positions match TRBD2. The germline gives CDR1 GTSNPN, CDR2 SVGIG (reference sequence). This CDR3 has 14 residues. V lost 3 bases to trimming and J lost 0 bases; unmatched junction nucleotides: 2. CDR3 nucleotides: TGTGCCTGGAGGGCTAGCGGGGGCTCCTACGAGCAGTACTTC. Encoded protein: CAWRASGGSYEQYF.

The J gene is TRBJ2-7, the V gene TRBV9, with 7 nucleotides matching TRBD2. V lost 0 bases to trimming and J lost 2 bases; unmatched junction nucleotides: 5. Germline CDR1 reads SGDLS; CDR2 reads YYNGEE. The CDR3 extends over 15 amino acids. This CDR3 reads CASSVGGGKTYEQYF. Written as DNA, the CDR3 is TGTGCCAGCAGCGTAGGCGGGGGAAAAACCTACGAGCAGTACTTC.

This chain uses TRBV29-1 with TRBJ1-2; D ambiguous. The CDR3 loop spans 11 amino acids. CDR1 and CDR2 (germline): SQVTM, ANQGSEA. Trimming left V 7 bases short and J 8 bases short, with 14 bases between. This chain's CDR3 is CSATGIVGYTF. CDR3 DNA: TGCAGCGCAACCGGGATAGTGGGCTACACCTTC. The full variable domain, in which reference TRBV29-1 and TRBJ1-2 provide the parts outside the CDR3, is SAVISQKPSRDICQRGTSLTIQCQVDSQVTMMFWYRQQPGQSLTLIATANQGSEATYESGFVIDKFPISRPNLTFSTLTVSNMSPEDSSIYLCSATGIVGYTFGSGTRLTVV.

CDR3 residues: CAWSDVYTEAFF. The CDR3 DNA reads TGTGCCTGGAGTGATGTTTACACTGAAGCTTTCTTT. J is TRBJ1-1 and V is TRBV30; D uncertain. The CDR3 extends over 12 amino acids. The ends were cut back, 1 base at V and 3 bases at J, with 6 bases in the middle. Per germline, CDR1 GTSNPN and CDR2 SVGIG (reference sequence). Based on the CDR3 plus reference TRBV30 and TRBJ1-1, the full variable domain is SQTIHQWPATLVQPVGSPLSLECTVEGTSNPNLYWYRQAAGRGLQLLFYSVGIGQISSEVPQNLSASRPQDRQFILSSKKLLLSDSGFYLCAWSDVYTEAFFGQGTRLTVV.

V usage is TRBV19 and J usage is TRBJ1-2, with 9 bases identical to TRBD1. Germline trimming cut 2 bases from V and 5 bases from J; bases unmatched to any gene: 3. CDR3 size: 14 residues. Germline V gene lookup returns CDR1 LNHDA and CDR2 SQIVND (reference sequence). The CDR3 DNA sequence: TGTGCCAGTAGTATACTACAGGGGGCATATGGCTACACCTTC. Translated: CASSILQGAYGYTF.

The V call is TRBV11-2, the J call TRBJ1-2; no reliable D call. The CDR3 loop spans 14 amino acids. V lost 5 bases and J 3 bases, leaving 13 bases between the germline ends. Germline CDR1 SGHAT, CDR2 FQNNGV. Here the CDR3 DNA reads TGTGCCAGCAGCCGCGAACGGGCAGACTATGGCTACACCTTC. Translation: CASSRERADYGYTF. Filled out from reference TRBV11-2 and TRBJ1-2, the complete variable domain reads EAGVAQSPRYKIIEKRQSVAFWCNPISGHATLYWYQQILGQGPKLLIQFQNNGVVDDSQLPKDRFSAERLKGVDSTLKIQPAKLEDSAVYLCASSRERADYGYTFGSGTRLTVV.

V is TRBV9 and J is TRBJ2-2; unclear D gene. Looked up from germline, CDR1 is SGDLS and CDR2 is YYNGEE. Trimming removed 3 bases from V and 0 bases from J, with 12 bases in between. The CDR3 consists of 16 residues. DNA of the CDR3: TGTGCCAGCAGCGCCCACCTCCCTTCGAACACCGGGGAGCTGTTTTTT. Translating gives CASSAHLPSNTGELFF.

The rearrangement joins TRBV4-1 to TRBJ1-5, with 11 nucleotides matching TRBD1. V was clipped by 3 bases and J by 4 bases; unmatched bases: 5. Germline CDR1 is MGHRA and CDR2 is YSYEKL. The CDR3 is made up of 16 amino acids. The CDR3 DNA is TGCGCCAGCAGCCACCCCGGACAGGGGGCAAATCAGCCCCAGCATTTT. Translation gives CASSHPGQGANQPQHF.

This clonotype was observed once. This chain links TRBV20-1 with TRBJ2-7, with D maybe TRBD2 (5 bases). Deletions cut 5 bases from V and 3 bases from J, with 11 bases between. This CDR3 has 12 residues. Per germline, CDR1 DFQATT and CDR2 SNEGSKA (reference sequence). Here the CDR3 DNA reads TGCAGTGCTGCCGGAGGAGGCTACGAGCAGTACTTC. The encoded protein is CSAAGGGYEQYF.

V and J are TRBV10-3 and TRBJ2-2; D is perhaps TRBD1 or TRBD2 (6 bases each). The CDR3 is 13 residues long. Trimming stripped 11 bases from V and 7 bases from J, with 17 bases between. CDR1 and CDR2 (germline): ENHRY, SYGVKD. This chain's CDR3 is CAVRSGASGELFF. The CDR3 DNA reads TGTGCCGTCCGATCGGGGGCAAGCGGGGAGCTGTTTTTT.

J is TRBJ1-1 and V is TRBV3-1; D may be TRBD1 (6 bases). Looked up from germline, CDR1 is LGHDT and CDR2 is YNNKEL (reference sequence). This CDR3 region has 14 residues. V shed 1 base and J shed 4 bases, with 10 bases lying between them. As DNA, the CDR3 is TGTGCCAGCAGCCAAGGAGGGGGGCTCACTGAAGCTTTCTTT. Translating gives CASSQGGGLTEAFF.

The rearrangement links TRBV4-1 to TRBJ2-7, with 9 bases identical to TRBD2. The germline V gene encodes CDR1 MGHRA and CDR2 YSYEKL. The CDR3 runs to 15 residues. V lost 6 bases to trimming and J lost 4 bases; unmatched junction nucleotides: 10. The CDR3 DNA reads TGCGCCAGCAGTCGACCTCTAGCGGGGTTATACGAGCAGTACTTC. This sequence encodes CASSRPLAGLYEQYF.

The chain couples TRBV20-1 to TRBJ2-3; D gene unclear. CDR1 and CDR2 from the germline V gene are DFQATT and SNEGSKA (reference sequence). The V gene lost 0 bases and the J gene lost 6 bases, with 13 bases spanning the gap. The CDR3 has 14 residues. CDR3: CSARDSPAVDTQYF. DNA for the CDR3: TGCAGTGCTAGAGATAGTCCCGCCGTCGATACGCAGTATTTT.

The chain links TRBV2 to TRBJ1-3; D is ambiguous. Trimming pared 6 bases from V and 0 bases from J, leaving 15 bases between. From germline, CDR1 is SNHLY and CDR2 FYNNEI. The CDR3 runs to 16 residues. The CDR3 DNA reads as TGTGCCAGCAGGTCTTCAGAGTTTAACTCTGGAAACACCATATATTTT. This translates into CASRSSEFNSGNTIYF. The full variable domain, with the rest looked up from reference TRBV2 and TRBJ1-3, is EPEVTQTPSHQVTQMGQEVILRCVPISNHLYFYWYRQILGQKVEFLVSFYNNEISEKSEIFDDQFSVERPDGSNFTLKIRSTKLEDSAMYFCASRSSEFNSGNTIYFGEGSWLTVV.

The rearrangement uses TRBV30 and TRBJ1-1; 7 bases line up with TRBD1. V was pared by 3 bases and J by 3 bases, with 7 bases of the junction left unmatched. The CDR3 covers 14 residues. Germline CDR1 reads GTSNPN; CDR2 reads SVGIG (reference sequence). CDR3 bases: TGTGCCTGGAGACCCACCGACAGGGACACTGAAGCTTTCTTT. As protein: CAWRPTDRDTEAFF.

This clonotype has more than one count but fewer than ten. The rearrangement uses TRBV12-3 or TRBV12-4 and TRBJ2-4; D assignment may be TRBD1 or TRBD2 (5 bases each). The CDR3 loop spans 16 amino acids. The germline V and J ends were trimmed by 5 bases and 7 bases, with 21 bases remaining between them. The CDR3 here is CASSRGQALLWNIQYF. The DNA of the CDR3 is TGTGCCAGCAGTCGGGGCCAGGCTCTTTTGTGGAACATTCAGTACTTC.